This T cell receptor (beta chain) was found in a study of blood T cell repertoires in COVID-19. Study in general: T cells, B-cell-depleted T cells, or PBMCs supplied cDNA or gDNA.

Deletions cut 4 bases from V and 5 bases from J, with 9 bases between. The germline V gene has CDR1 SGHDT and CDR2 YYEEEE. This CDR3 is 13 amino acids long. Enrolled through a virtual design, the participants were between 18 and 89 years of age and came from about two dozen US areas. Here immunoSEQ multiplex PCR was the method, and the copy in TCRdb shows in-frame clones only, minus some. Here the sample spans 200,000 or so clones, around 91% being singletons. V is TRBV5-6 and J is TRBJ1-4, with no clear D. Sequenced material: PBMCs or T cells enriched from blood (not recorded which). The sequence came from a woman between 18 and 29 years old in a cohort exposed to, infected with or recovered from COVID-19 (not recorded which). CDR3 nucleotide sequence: TGTGCCAGCAGCGTCCAGGCGAATGAAAAACTGTTTTTT. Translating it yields CASSVQANEKLFF.